The clone carrying this T cell receptor (beta chain) has a count of ten or more. Antigen unknown. The data were obtained in a study of T cells in Graves' hyperthyroidism and ophthalmopathy. Findings of the study overall: The model identified upcoming ophthalmopathy a median around 7.1 months ahead of onset. Appearing also in blood were most of the thyroid clonotypes expanded above 0.001.

The source material, RNA transcripts, was used to amplify TCR beta CDR3 regions. The HTBI set primed first-round TCR CDR3 RT-PCR. MiXCR was run by TCRdb on the multiplex PCR reads, yielding one entry per CDR3 protein. The repertoire consists of roughly 500,000 distinct CDR3 sequences, with roughly 50% occurring once and the leading ten covering 19%. Patients were excluded for uncontrolled infection, other autoimmune disease, pregnancy or lactation. Clinical symptoms, serum thyroxine, TRAb, thyroid ultrasound and orbital computed tomography informed diagnoses. The ends lost 6 bases at V and 1 base at J; junction bases unmatched: 11. Germline CDR1 PRHDT, CDR2 FYEKMQ (reference sequence). This CDR3 region has 16 residues.

The gene calls are TRBV13 and TRBJ1-1, with 7 bases identical to TRBD1. This TCR derives from an adult woman with Graves' disease, either hyperthyroidism or ophthalmopathy (not recorded which). The sample comprised peripheral blood or thyroid tissue (not recorded which). CDR3 bases: TGTGCCAGCAGACCAACGGGACAGAGGAGGAACACTGAAGCTTTCTTT. It codes for CASRPTGQRRNTEAFF.